The 28 T cell receptor beta chains below all came from one sample that was sequenced in a study of multiple sclerosis patients with progressive multifocal leukoencephalopathy. Time point denoted: before natalizumab initiation. Generated by immunoSEQ multiplex PCR, the TCRdb table keeps only in-frame clones and is missing some. The profile covers some 30,000 clones, with around 90% appearing a single time and 1.1% taken by the ten largest. Sequencing was performed on PBMCs. These TCRs come from a human donor with multiple sclerosis.

The chain employs TRBV12-5 and TRBJ1-5; 11 nucleotides match TRBD1. This CDR3 spans 15 amino acids. V trimming: 6 bases; J trimming: 4 bases; junction bases outside the gene matches: 5. Germline loops: CDR1 LGHNT, CDR2 FRNRAP. The CDR3 DNA reads as TGTGCTAGTGGCCCGGGACAGGGGGGAAATCAGCCCCAGCATTTT. Residues: CASGPGQGGNQPQHF.

This chain joins TRBV30 and TRBJ2-2; D ambiguous. From germline, CDR1 is GTSNPN and CDR2 SVGIG (reference sequence). The CDR3 totals 12 residues. Trimming left V 2 bases short and J 7 bases short, with 8 bases between. The CDR3 DNA reads as TGTGCCTGGAGTCGACCTCGCGGGGAGCTGTTTTTT. Encoded protein: CAWSRPRGELFF.

This sequence joins TRBV11-3 and TRBJ2-5, with D perhaps TRBD2 (5 bases). V was trimmed by 1 base and J by 2 bases, leaving 11 bases between them. CDR3 length: 15 amino acids. The germline V gene has CDR1 SGHNT and CDR2 YENEEA. This CDR3 reads CASSLGGTGQETQYF. DNA for the CDR3: TGTGCCAGCAGCTTAGGGGGAACGGGGCAAGAGACCCAGTACTTC.

CDR3 DNA sequence: TGTGCCAGCAGCGTAGGCCCCGGGGACACTGAAGCTTTCTTT. The encoded protein is CASSVGPGDTEAFF. The V call is TRBV9, the J call TRBJ1-1; no definite D call. The CDR3 runs 14 residues. Germline V CDR1 and CDR2: SGDLS, YYNGEE. V gave up 0 bases and J gave up 3 bases, with 9 bases separating them. The full variable domain, its missing parts supplied by reference TRBV9 and TRBJ1-1, is DSGVTQTPKHLITATGQRVTLRCSPRSGDLSVYWYQQSLDQGLQFLIQYYNGEERAKGNILERFSAQQFPDLHSELNLSSLELGDSALYFCASSVGPGDTEAFFGQGTRLTVV.

The chain employs TRBV5-4 and TRBJ2-3; the match to TRBD2 covers 12 bases. V lost 3 bases, J lost 4 bases, and 3 bases stayed unmatched. There are 15 residues in the CDR3. Germline V CDR1 and CDR2: SGHNT, YYREEE (reference sequence). Written as DNA, the CDR3 is TGTGCCAGCAGCTGGACTAGCGGGATAGCAGATACGCAGTATTTT. Residues: CASSWTSGIADTQYF.

In nucleotides, the CDR3 is TGCAGCGTCTTGGGCTACTATGGCTACACCTTC. Protein: CSVLGYYGYTF. This rearrangement joins TRBV29-1 to TRBJ1-2; the D is unclear. This CDR3 has 11 residues. V lost 6 bases, J lost 3 bases, and 8 bases lay in between. The germline gives CDR1 SQVTM, CDR2 ANQGSEA.

The chain is built from TRBV7-8 and TRBJ1-4; D is unresolved. Per germline, CDR1 SGHVS and CDR2 FQNEAQ. This CDR3 contains 15 residues. The V end lost 2 bases, the J end lost 0 bases, and 7 bases lay between the germline ends. The CDR3 coding sequence is TGTGCCAGCAGCTTAACAGACGCAACTAATGAAAAACTGTTTTTT. It specifies CASSLTDATNEKLFF.

The CDR3 spells CAITRDPSTNEKLFF. The CDR3 bases are TGTGCCATCACTAGAGATCCGTCAACTAATGAAAAACTGTTTTTT. The chain carries TRBV10-3 and TRBJ1-4, with no clear D. Germline-derived CDR1 and CDR2 are ENHRY and SYGVKD. The CDR3 runs to 15 residues. Trimming shortened V by 7 bases and J by 0 bases, and 12 bases separated the two germline ends.

The V gene is TRBV5-1, the J gene TRBJ2-3; 9 positions agree with TRBD2. From germline, CDR1 is SGHRS and CDR2 YFSETQ. The length of the CDR3 is 16 residues. After removal of 3 bases from V and 3 bases from J, the junction contained 8 bases not matched to a gene. CDR3 in DNA: TGCGCCAGCAGCTCAACCCGACTAGCGGTTACAGATACGCAGTATTTT. Translating gives CASSSTRLAVTDTQYF.

J is TRBJ2-7 and V is TRBV18, with a possible D match to TRBD1 (5 bases). V gave up 4 bases and J gave up 2 bases, with 21 bases separating them. The length of the CDR3 is 17 residues. Germline assignment: CDR1 KGHSH and CDR2 LQKENI. The CDR3 DNA follows: TGTGCCAGCTCACTAGCCCGACAGTCCTTCCCGCCCTACGAGCAGTACTTC. Its protein is CASSLARQSFPPYEQYF. The whole variable domain, filled in from reference TRBV18 and TRBJ2-7, reads NAGVMQNPRHLVRRRGQEARLRCSPMKGHSHVYWYRQLPEEGLKFMVYLQKENIIDESGMPKERFSAEFPKEGPSILRIQQVVRGDSAAYFCASSLARQSFPPYEQYFGPGTRLTVT.

This clone showed up just a few times. The rearrangement joins TRBV4-2 to TRBJ1-2; the match to TRBD1 covers 7 bases. After removal of 3 bases from V and 4 bases from J, the junction contained 8 bases not matched to a gene. The length of the CDR3 is 15 residues. The germline gives CDR1 LGHNA, CDR2 YNFKEQ. The CDR3: CASSQNPGQVYGYTF. In nucleotides, the CDR3 is TGTGCCAGCAGCCAGAATCCAGGACAGGTCTATGGCTACACCTTC.

V and J are TRBV28 and TRBJ1-2; D is uncertain. V was cut by 6 bases and J by 8 bases, with 10 bases left in between. Germline lookup yields CDR1 MDHEN and CDR2 SYDVKM. This CDR3 has 11 amino acids. CDR3 coding DNA: TGTGCCAGCAGATCGGCCGTGGGCTACACCTTC. It codes for CASRSAVGYTF.

The gene calls are TRBV2 and TRBJ1-3; D is unresolved. This CDR3 is 13 amino acids long. V was trimmed by 6 bases and J by 0 bases, leaving 6 bases between them. The germline V gene encodes CDR1 SNHLY and CDR2 FYNNEI. DNA for the CDR3: TGTGCCAGCAGAGGGAACTCTGGAAACACCATATATTTT. Translating it yields CASRGNSGNTIYF.

The J gene is TRBJ1-2, the V gene TRBV7-2; D not certain. CDR1 is SGHTA, CDR2 FQGNSA, per germline. V was trimmed by 1 base and J by 8 bases, leaving 11 bases between them. This CDR3 is built from 13 residues. DNA for the CDR3: TGTGCCAGCAGCTTAGATAGCCCGGGGGGCTACACCTTC. Its protein product is CASSLDSPGGYTF.

The chain carries TRBV19 and TRBJ2-5; tentative D call: TRBD1 (6 bases). Matching the DNA end better, TRBJ2-7 makes the J call doubtful. The CDR3 covers 14 residues. Germline CDR1 reads LNHDA; CDR2 reads SQIVND (reference sequence). The CDR3 protein is CASSPQGQSYEQYF. DNA for the CDR3: TGTGCCAGTAGTCCGCAAGGACAGTCCTACGAGCAGTACTTC.

J is TRBJ1-1 and V is TRBV11-2; no reliable D call. Germline CDR1 and CDR2: SGHAT and FQNNGV. V lost 1 base and J 0 bases, leaving 9 bases between the germline ends. This CDR3 spans 15 amino acids. The CDR3 loop reads CASSLAGSLNTEAFF. DNA of the CDR3: TGTGCCAGCAGCTTAGCGGGCAGTTTGAACACTGAAGCTTTCTTT.

The genes are TRBV11-2 and TRBJ1-1, with no clear D. The CDR3 spans 15 residues. V shed 1 base and J shed 2 bases, with 11 bases lying between them. Germline V lookup: CDR1 SGHAT, CDR2 FQNNGV. The CDR3 protein is CASSLAGQLNTEAFF. CDR3 nucleotides: TGTGCCAGCAGCTTAGCTGGGCAGCTAAACACTGAAGCTTTCTTT.

The chain links TRBV7-9 to TRBJ2-3; D unresolved. This CDR3 contains 12 residues. CDR1 and CDR2 from the germline V gene are SEHNR and FQNEAQ (reference sequence). V lost 1 base, J lost 8 bases, and 7 bases lay in between. CDR3 DNA sequence: TGTGCCAGCAGCTTAGAGTTCGGTACGCAGTATTTT. Translated, it gives CASSLEFGTQYF.

The chain recombines TRBV2 with TRBJ2-5, with D possibly matching TRBD2 (7 bases). The CDR3 has 14 residues. V lost 6 bases and J lost 2, with 13 bases in between. Per the germline V gene, CDR1 is SNHLY and CDR2 is FYNNEI. CDR3 amino acids: CASRRGLTQETQYF. As DNA, the CDR3 is TGTGCCAGCAGGCGGGGGCTGACGCAAGAGACCCAGTACTTC. The entire variable domain, with the rest obtained from reference TRBV2 and TRBJ2-5, is as follows: EPEVTQTPSHQVTQMGQEVILRCVPISNHLYFYWYRQILGQKVEFLVSFYNNEISEKSEIFDDQFSVERPDGSNFTLKIRSTKLEDSAMYFCASRRGLTQETQYFGPGTRLLVL.

The V call is TRBV5-4, the J call TRBJ2-7; tentative D call: TRBD2 (6 bases). V dropped 0 bases and J dropped 0 bases, with 10 bases sitting between them. The CDR3 sequence is 15 residues long. In germline, CDR1 is SGHNT, CDR2 YYREEE (reference sequence). The CDR3: CASSLGAGSSYEQYF. CDR3 DNA sequence: TGTGCCAGCAGCTTGGGGGCGGGGAGCTCCTACGAGCAGTACTTC.

The rearrangement joins TRBV5-1 to TRBJ1-2; D ambiguous. Germline loops: CDR1 SGHRS, CDR2 YFSETQ. This CDR3 is built from 12 residues. V was shortened by 1 base and J by 5 bases, with 6 bases between the two germline ends. The CDR3 spells CASSLPHYGYTF. CDR3 DNA: TGCGCCAGCAGCTTGCCACATTATGGCTACACCTTC.

The genes are TRBV4-3 and TRBJ1-3; D not certain. Trimming cost V 1 base and J 0 bases, with 7 bases left between them. CDR3 size: 15 residues. The germline V gene has CDR1 LGHNA and CDR2 YSLEER. The CDR3 DNA reads TGCGCCAGCAGCCAAGGGCTTCACTCTGGAAACACCATATATTTT. Translated: CASSQGLHSGNTIYF.

V gene TRBV28 combines with J gene TRBJ2-1, with 10 nucleotides matching TRBD2. Germline CDR1 MDHEN, CDR2 SYDVKM. The CDR3 runs to 16 residues. V lost 2 bases and J lost 7; bases outside the gene matches: 8. CDR3 amino acids: CASSLPTSGASNEQFF. CDR3 nucleotides: TGTGCCAGCAGTTTACCTACTAGCGGGGCCTCTAATGAGCAGTTCTTC.

The chain has TRBV2 and TRBJ1-4; the D is unclear. In germline, CDR1 is SNHLY, CDR2 FYNNEI. The ends were cut back, 1 base at V and 4 bases at J, with 10 bases in the middle. The CDR3 loop spans 15 amino acids. CDR3 nucleotides: TGTGCCAGCAGTGAAGGGGCGGCAGTTAATGAAAAACTGTTTTTT. Protein: CASSEGAAVNEKLFF.

The rearrangement uses TRBV27 and TRBJ2-7; TRBD1 agrees at 7 bases. This CDR3 has 18 amino acids. V lost 2 bases, J lost 0 bases, and 13 bases stayed unmatched. Germline assignment: CDR1 MNHEY and CDR2 SMNVEV (reference sequence). The CDR3 bases are TGTGCCAGCAGTTTAGCCCATCCGGGACAGCAACCCTCCTACGAGCAGTACTTC. Translating it yields CASSLAHPGQQPSYEQYF.

This chain joins TRBV9 and TRBJ2-5, with 15 bases aligning to TRBD2. CDR3 length: 16 amino acids. CDR1 and CDR2 (germline): SGDLS, YYNGEE. The J segment lost 2 bases and the V segment lost 3 bases, leaving 2 bases of the junction unmatched. CDR3 sequence reads: CASSGTSGGVQETQYF. CDR3 sequence (DNA): TGTGCCAGCAGCGGGACTAGCGGGGGGGTACAAGAGACCCAGTACTTC. The complete variable domain, with remaining parts taken from reference TRBV9 and TRBJ2-5, reads DSGVTQTPKHLITATGQRVTLRCSPRSGDLSVYWYQQSLDQGLQFLIQYYNGEERAKGNILERFSAQQFPDLHSELNLSSLELGDSALYFCASSGTSGGVQETQYFGPGTRLLVL.

The chain joins TRBV28 to TRBJ2-1; D possibly corresponds to TRBD1 (6 bases). Trimming removed 3 bases at V and 5 bases at J, with 14 bases between. The CDR3 covers 15 residues. CDR1 and CDR2 from the germline V gene are MDHEN and SYDVKM. CDR3 sequence: CASSFWQGTNNEQFF. DNA for the CDR3: TGTGCCAGCAGTTTCTGGCAGGGGACCAACAATGAGCAGTTCTTC.

The chain couples TRBV4-2 to TRBJ2-1; 7 bases match TRBD2. The ends lost 0 bases at V and 7 bases at J; junction bases unmatched: 6. Germline V gives CDR1 LGHNA, CDR2 YNFKEQ. The CDR3 is 15 amino acids. DNA for the CDR3: TGTGCCAGCAGCCAAGAGGTCCAGCGGGGAAATGAGCAGTTCTTC. Its protein product is CASSQEVQRGNEQFF.